This is a list of T cell receptor beta chains from one sample in a study of cytotoxic CD8 clonotypes in ibrutinib-treated CLL. Produced via immunoSEQ multiplex PCR; TCRdb's table is partial and in-frame only. This sample carries under 200,000 clones, around 84% of them seen once, and the ten largest clones take roughly 2%. The starting material was PBMCs, obtained after 12 months of ibrutinib treatment. Receptors originate from a human donor with chronic lymphocytic leukemia. CDR3s include the opening cysteine and the closing phenylalanine or tryptophan. A D gene is named only where the DNA matches it firmly. Not every row has a clone size; where given, it reads once, few, many or a size class.

J: TRBJ2-3; D: -; length: 16; size: -; V: TRBV7-2; DNA: TGTGCCAGCAGCTTAACGGCGGGATGGGTCCCAGATACGCAGTATTTT; CDR3: CASSLTAGWVPDTQYF
J: TRBJ2-7; D: -; length: 13; size: -; V: TRBV18; DNA: TGTGCCAGCTCACCTAGTCGGTTCCTCGAGCAGTACTTC; CDR3: CASSPSRFLEQYF
J: TRBJ2-1; D: -; length: 17; size: -; V: TRBV27; DNA: TGTGCCAGCAGTTCCACACCCGGGACGTGGGTATACAATGAGCAGTTCTTC; CDR3: CASSSTPGTWVYNEQFF
J: TRBJ2-1; D: -; length: 12; size: -; V: TRBV7-2; DNA: TGTGCCAGCAGCTCACTCTACAATGAGCAGTTCTTC; CDR3: CASSSLYNEQFF
J: TRBJ2-2; D: -; length: 14; size: -; V: TRBV6-6; DNA: TGTGCCAGCAGTTTCCAGGGTTACACCGGGGAGCTGTTTTTT; CDR3: CASSFQGYTGELFF
J: TRBJ1-5; D: TRBD1; length: 15; size: few; V: TRBV2; DNA: TGTGCCAGCAGTGAATTGGGACAGAGAGGGCAGCCCCAGCATTTT; CDR3: CASSELGQRGQPQHF
J: TRBJ1-4; D: -; length: 14; size: -; V: TRBV23-1; DNA: TGCGCCAGCAGTCAATCGAGGAAGAATGAAAAACTGTTTTTT; CDR3: CASSQSRKNEKLFF
J: TRBJ2-1; D: -; length: 14; size: -; V: TRBV7-3; DNA: TGTGCCAGCAGCTTATACTCGGGGTACAATGAGCAGTTCTTC; CDR3: CASSLYSGYNEQFF
J: TRBJ2-3; D: TRBD1; length: 14; size: -; V: TRBV27; DNA: TGTGCCAGCAGTCCGGACAGGAGACCAGGGACGCAGTATTTT; CDR3: CASSPDRRPGTQYF
J: TRBJ2-7; D: TRBD1; length: 14; size: -; V: TRBV28; DNA: TGTGCCAGCAGTTTACCGACAGGGGTGGGTGAGCAGTACTTC; CDR3: CASSLPTGVGEQYF
J: TRBJ1-3; D: -; length: 16; size: -; V: TRBV6-5; DNA: TGTGCCAGCAGTTACTCGGGAAGGCTCTCTGGAAACACCATATATTTT; CDR3: CASSYSGRLSGNTIYF
J: TRBJ2-7; D: -; length: 14; size: once; V: TRBV18; DNA: TGTGCCAGCTCACTCAACAAGGGGTCCTACGAGCAGTACTTC; CDR3: CASSLNKGSYEQYF
J: TRBJ2-1; D: TRBD1; length: 15; size: few; V: TRBV4-2; DNA: TGTGCCAGCAGCCGAACAGGGGAGTCCTACAATGAGCAGTTCTTC; CDR3: CASSRTGESYNEQFF
J: TRBJ1-4; D: -; length: 15; size: -; V: TRBV21-1; DNA: TGTGCCAGCAGCAAGGTCCAAGGACAGGGGGAAAAACTGTTTTTT; CDR3: CASSKVQGQGEKLFF
J: TRBJ2-5; D: -; length: 15; size: -; V: TRBV7-8; DNA: TGTGCCAGCAGCTTAGCGTGGACGGGGGAAGAGACCCAGTACTTC; CDR3: CASSLAWTGEETQYF
J: TRBJ2-2; D: TRBD1; length: 14; size: -; V: TRBV28; DNA: TGTGCCAGCAAGGGACAGGCTTACACCGGGGAGCTGTTTTTT; CDR3: CASKGQAYTGELFF
J: TRBJ1-2; D: -; length: 12; size: -; V: TRBV6-1; DNA: TGTGCCAGCAGGGACAACGACTATGGCTACACCTTC; CDR3: CASRDNDYGYTF
J: TRBJ1-1; D: -; length: 15; size: -; V: TRBV5-5; DNA: TGTGCCAGCAGCTTGCAGGCGGTTTGGGACACTGAAGCTTTCTTT; CDR3: CASSLQAVWDTEAFF
J: TRBJ2-7; D: TRBD2; length: 16; size: -; V: TRBV7-3; DNA: TGTGCCAGCAGCCCCGGGGGGGCCGGCTGGTCCTACGAGCAGTACTTC; CDR3: CASSPGGAGWSYEQYF
J: TRBJ2-1; D: TRBD2; length: 15; size: few; V: TRBV7-3; DNA: TGTGCCAGCAGCTCGGGACTAGCCCTCTACAATGAGCAGTTCTTC; CDR3: CASSSGLALYNEQFF
J: TRBJ1-3; D: -; length: 15; size: -; V: TRBV11-2; DNA: TGTGCCAGCAGCTGGACTACTAATCTCGGAAACACCATATATTTT; CDR3: CASSWTTNLGNTIYF
J: TRBJ1-2; D: -; length: 14; size: few; V: TRBV4-1; DNA: TGCGCCAGCAGCCACCCCCGGGTTGGCAATGGCTACACCTTC; CDR3: CASSHPRVGNGYTF
J: TRBJ2-3; D: TRBD2; length: 15; size: -; V: TRBV7-8; DNA: TGTGCCAGCAGCGTCCCTTGGGGGGGGGCAGATACGCAGTATTTT; CDR3: CASSVPWGGADTQYF
J: TRBJ2-3; D: TRBD2; length: 17; size: -; V: TRBV5-1; DNA: TGCGCCAGCAGCTTGGGTGTTAGCGGGGCGTTGAGAGGTACGCAGTATTTT; CDR3: CASSLGVSGALRGTQYF
J: TRBJ2-2; D: -; length: 17; size: -; V: TRBV15; DNA: TGTGCCACCAGCAGACTGCCTAGGGGACAGAACACCGGGGAGCTGTTTTTT; CDR3: CATSRLPRGQNTGELFF
J: TRBJ1-3; D: -; length: 15; size: -; V: TRBV15; DNA: TGTGCCACCAGCAGAGATTGGAGCTCTGGAAACACCATATATTTT; CDR3: CATSRDWSSGNTIYF
J: TRBJ2-7; D: TRBD2; length: 17; size: -; V: TRBV5-4; DNA: TGTGCCAGCACGTTGGGGGGGGGACTTACGTCGCAGGTTGAGCAGTACTTC; CDR3: CASTLGGGLTSQVEQYF
J: TRBJ2-7; D: -; length: 13; size: -; V: TRBV7-2; DNA: TGTGCCAGCAGCTTAAGGGGCAAATACGAGCAGTACTTC; CDR3: CASSLRGKYEQYF
J: TRBJ2-7; D: TRBD1; length: 13; size: -; V: TRBV28; DNA: TGTGCCAGCAGTTCAGGGGGCCGATACGAGCAGTACTTC; CDR3: CASSSGGRYEQYF
J: TRBJ2-7; D: -; length: 11; size: -; V: TRBV11-2; DNA: TGTGCCAGCAGCTTAATATACGAGCAGTACTTC; CDR3: CASSLIYEQYF
J: TRBJ1-5; D: TRBD1; length: 19; size: -; V: TRBV28; DNA: TGTGCCAGCAGTTTTTGGAGGACAGGTCGGCGGGGAGGCAATCAGCCCCAGCATTTT; CDR3: CASSFWRTGRRGGNQPQHF
J: TRBJ2-1; D: TRBD2; length: 14; size: -; V: TRBV19; DNA: TGTGCCAGTATGCGAGCGGGAGACTACAATGAGCAGTTCTTC; CDR3: CASMRAGDYNEQFF
J: TRBJ2-1; D: TRBD2; length: 18; size: -; V: TRBV18; DNA: TGTGCCAGCTCACAAAAGACTAGCGGGAGGCCATCCTACAATGAGCAGTTCTTC; CDR3: CASSQKTSGRPSYNEQFF
J: TRBJ1-1; D: -; length: 17; size: many; V: TRBV5-1; DNA: TGCGCCAGCAGCTTGTCTCCGTCCCCCGGCAGGGCCACTGAAGCTTTCTTT; CDR3: CASSLSPSPGRATEAFF
J: TRBJ2-3; D: TRBD2; length: 16; size: -; V: TRBV7-3; DNA: TGTGCCAGCAGCCAGGGACTAGCGGGAGTCACAGATACGCAGTATTTT; CDR3: CASSQGLAGVTDTQYF
J: TRBJ2-1; D: TRBD1; length: 16; size: -; V: TRBV23-1; DNA: TGCGCCAGCAGCCCCCGGGGGACAGGGGCATACAATGAGCAGTTCTTC; CDR3: CASSPRGTGAYNEQFF